Listed below are T cell receptor beta chains from one sample, sequenced in a study of graft-versus-host responses after intestinal transplantation. The repertoire was sequenced with immunoSEQ multiplex PCR; TCRdb's copy has only in-frame clones and lacks some. The sample records fewer than 85,000 clones, over 75% being singletons. Antigens for these TCRs are unknown. The sequenced sample was unstimulated CD4+ T cells sorted from spleen or lymph node cells, obtained before transplant. The receptor source for this set is a human donor who was the organ donor for an intestinal transplant. The conserved cysteine and the conserved F or W are not part of the CDR3 here. Each record gives: clone size, J gene, CDR3 length, V gene, CDR3 protein. Some rows have no size entry. The others give once, few or many, or a class for an expanded clone.

- | TRBJ2-1 | 11 | TRBV19 | ASSRGLAGVQF
- | TRBJ1-1 | 13 | TRBV5-1 | ASSGVTGENTEAF
- | TRBJ2-2 | 12 | TRBV6-1 | ACRTGRNTGELF
- | TRBJ1-6 | 15 | TRBV4-2 | ASSQVAGSSYNSPLH
- | TRBJ1-5 | 11 | TRBV7-9 | ASSPSGNQPQH
- | TRBJ1-1 | 13 | TRBV2 | ASSAGLSGGTEAF
- | TRBJ2-3 | 12 | TRBV7-3 | ASSLSGSTDTQY
- | TRBJ1-2 | 10 | TRBV28 | ASSLESELYT
- | TRBJ2-1 | 12 | TRBV10-3 | AISGTGVSNEQF
- | TRBJ1-5 | 16 | TRBV30 | AWSVAGWGSFSNQPQH
- | TRBJ1-1 | 10 | TRBV29-1 | SVGTVHTEAF
few | TRBJ2-5 | 12 | TRBV7-6 | ASSSGAGGETQY
- | TRBJ1-2 | 10 | TRBV29-1 | SVATVPYGYT
- | TRBJ2-2 | 12 | TRBV11-2 | ASSSIRERGELF
- | TRBJ2-3 | 15 | TRBV7-8 | ASSLPPGLAGPDTQY
- | TRBJ1-1 | 11 | TRBV15 | ATSRQSDTEAF
- | TRBJ2-2 | 13 | TRBV9 | ASSVVPGNTGELF
- | TRBJ1-1 | 9 | TRBV6-6 | ASRGGTEAF
- | TRBJ1-6 | 13 | TRBV30 | AWSGGGTLNSPLH
- | TRBJ1-4 | 11 | TRBV2 | ASRRTEQEKLF
few | TRBJ1-2 | 12 | TRBV19 | ASSVDRGDYGYT
- | TRBJ2-3 | 12 | TRBV5-1 | ASSSRQVPDTQY
- | TRBJ1-6 | 13 | TRBV19 | ASSIALPQGAPLH
- | TRBJ2-3 | 9 | TRBV10-3 | AISDSDTQY
few | TRBJ2-3 | 14 | TRBV4-2 | ASSRTSGGVTDTQY
- | TRBJ1-1 | 13 | TRBV25-1 | ASSESGGRGAEAF
- | TRBJ2-3 | 16 | TRBV10-3 | AISSRLAGGLGTDTQY